This T cell receptor beta chain was found in a study of shared clonotypes between healthy human individuals. Assay: immunoSEQ multiplex PCR; the TCRdb copy retains only in-frame clones and omits some. The table shows about 1.1 million clones, with about 72% occurring only once. Unmatched junction bases numbered 2, after V lost 4 bases and J lost 3 bases. CDR3 length: 14 amino acids. Germline V gene sequence: CDR1 ENHRY, CDR2 SYGVKD. Study results and limitations: As a rule, naive subsets had a larger estimated richness than memory subsets. Blood was the sole source, and tissue repertoires probably differ.

There were only Caucasian adults among the donors, and all lived in Nashville, Tennessee. Researchers partitioned CD4+ cells into CD45RA+ naive and CD45RA-negative memory subsets. There are a few counts of this clone. The antigen is not known. The sample holds other DNA sequences that translate to the same CDR3. The clonotype originates from a man between 18 and 35 years old in good health. Some clones in this sample may be carry-over from other donors' samples. Specimen: memory CD4+ T cells from PBMCs. Regarding subset: CD45RA-negative fraction. The chain joins TRBV10-3 to TRBJ2-2, with TRBD1 matching 7 bases. The DNA of the CDR3 is TGTGCCATCAGTGCCGACAGGGACACCGGGGAGCTGTTTTTT. This translates into CAISADRDTGELFF.